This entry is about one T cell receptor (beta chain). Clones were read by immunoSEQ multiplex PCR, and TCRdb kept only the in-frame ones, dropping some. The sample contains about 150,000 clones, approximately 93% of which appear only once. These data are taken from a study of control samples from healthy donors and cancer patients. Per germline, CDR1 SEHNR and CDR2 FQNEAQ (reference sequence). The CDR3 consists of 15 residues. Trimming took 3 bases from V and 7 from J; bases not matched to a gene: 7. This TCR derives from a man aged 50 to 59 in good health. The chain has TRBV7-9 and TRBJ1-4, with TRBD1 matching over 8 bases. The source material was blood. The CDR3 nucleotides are TGTGCCAGCAGCTTTCAGGGGGCGAGAGGTGAAAAACTGTTTTTT. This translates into CASSFQGARGEKLFF.